This TCR beta chain was sequenced in a study of blood T cell repertoires in COVID-19. On the study more broadly: Acute and convalescent COVID-19 samples came from the United States, Italy and Spain. T cells, B-cell-depleted T cells, or PBMCs supplied cDNA or gDNA.

Per the original methods: Amplification with reference gene primers provided the estimates of nucleated cell counts. The data were produced by immunoSEQ multiplex PCR, yet TCRdb's version contains in-frame clones alone and is incomplete. V and J calls and clone size are given by that table; D and trimming were obtained from the DNA. The table has some 180,000 clones, around 83% seen once. Per the germline V gene, CDR1 is LNHDA and CDR2 is SQIVND (reference sequence). The V end was cut by 3 bases, the J end by 5 bases, with 10 bases between. The CDR3 spans 13 residues. Sequencing input: peripheral blood. The V call is TRBV19, the J call TRBJ2-5; perhaps TRBD2 as D (6 bases). The sequence was collected from a human donor in a cohort sampled during active COVID-19. The CDR3 region has the DNA TGTGCCAGTAGTATTATCGCGGGGGAGACCCAGTACTTC. Its protein is CASSIIAGETQYF.